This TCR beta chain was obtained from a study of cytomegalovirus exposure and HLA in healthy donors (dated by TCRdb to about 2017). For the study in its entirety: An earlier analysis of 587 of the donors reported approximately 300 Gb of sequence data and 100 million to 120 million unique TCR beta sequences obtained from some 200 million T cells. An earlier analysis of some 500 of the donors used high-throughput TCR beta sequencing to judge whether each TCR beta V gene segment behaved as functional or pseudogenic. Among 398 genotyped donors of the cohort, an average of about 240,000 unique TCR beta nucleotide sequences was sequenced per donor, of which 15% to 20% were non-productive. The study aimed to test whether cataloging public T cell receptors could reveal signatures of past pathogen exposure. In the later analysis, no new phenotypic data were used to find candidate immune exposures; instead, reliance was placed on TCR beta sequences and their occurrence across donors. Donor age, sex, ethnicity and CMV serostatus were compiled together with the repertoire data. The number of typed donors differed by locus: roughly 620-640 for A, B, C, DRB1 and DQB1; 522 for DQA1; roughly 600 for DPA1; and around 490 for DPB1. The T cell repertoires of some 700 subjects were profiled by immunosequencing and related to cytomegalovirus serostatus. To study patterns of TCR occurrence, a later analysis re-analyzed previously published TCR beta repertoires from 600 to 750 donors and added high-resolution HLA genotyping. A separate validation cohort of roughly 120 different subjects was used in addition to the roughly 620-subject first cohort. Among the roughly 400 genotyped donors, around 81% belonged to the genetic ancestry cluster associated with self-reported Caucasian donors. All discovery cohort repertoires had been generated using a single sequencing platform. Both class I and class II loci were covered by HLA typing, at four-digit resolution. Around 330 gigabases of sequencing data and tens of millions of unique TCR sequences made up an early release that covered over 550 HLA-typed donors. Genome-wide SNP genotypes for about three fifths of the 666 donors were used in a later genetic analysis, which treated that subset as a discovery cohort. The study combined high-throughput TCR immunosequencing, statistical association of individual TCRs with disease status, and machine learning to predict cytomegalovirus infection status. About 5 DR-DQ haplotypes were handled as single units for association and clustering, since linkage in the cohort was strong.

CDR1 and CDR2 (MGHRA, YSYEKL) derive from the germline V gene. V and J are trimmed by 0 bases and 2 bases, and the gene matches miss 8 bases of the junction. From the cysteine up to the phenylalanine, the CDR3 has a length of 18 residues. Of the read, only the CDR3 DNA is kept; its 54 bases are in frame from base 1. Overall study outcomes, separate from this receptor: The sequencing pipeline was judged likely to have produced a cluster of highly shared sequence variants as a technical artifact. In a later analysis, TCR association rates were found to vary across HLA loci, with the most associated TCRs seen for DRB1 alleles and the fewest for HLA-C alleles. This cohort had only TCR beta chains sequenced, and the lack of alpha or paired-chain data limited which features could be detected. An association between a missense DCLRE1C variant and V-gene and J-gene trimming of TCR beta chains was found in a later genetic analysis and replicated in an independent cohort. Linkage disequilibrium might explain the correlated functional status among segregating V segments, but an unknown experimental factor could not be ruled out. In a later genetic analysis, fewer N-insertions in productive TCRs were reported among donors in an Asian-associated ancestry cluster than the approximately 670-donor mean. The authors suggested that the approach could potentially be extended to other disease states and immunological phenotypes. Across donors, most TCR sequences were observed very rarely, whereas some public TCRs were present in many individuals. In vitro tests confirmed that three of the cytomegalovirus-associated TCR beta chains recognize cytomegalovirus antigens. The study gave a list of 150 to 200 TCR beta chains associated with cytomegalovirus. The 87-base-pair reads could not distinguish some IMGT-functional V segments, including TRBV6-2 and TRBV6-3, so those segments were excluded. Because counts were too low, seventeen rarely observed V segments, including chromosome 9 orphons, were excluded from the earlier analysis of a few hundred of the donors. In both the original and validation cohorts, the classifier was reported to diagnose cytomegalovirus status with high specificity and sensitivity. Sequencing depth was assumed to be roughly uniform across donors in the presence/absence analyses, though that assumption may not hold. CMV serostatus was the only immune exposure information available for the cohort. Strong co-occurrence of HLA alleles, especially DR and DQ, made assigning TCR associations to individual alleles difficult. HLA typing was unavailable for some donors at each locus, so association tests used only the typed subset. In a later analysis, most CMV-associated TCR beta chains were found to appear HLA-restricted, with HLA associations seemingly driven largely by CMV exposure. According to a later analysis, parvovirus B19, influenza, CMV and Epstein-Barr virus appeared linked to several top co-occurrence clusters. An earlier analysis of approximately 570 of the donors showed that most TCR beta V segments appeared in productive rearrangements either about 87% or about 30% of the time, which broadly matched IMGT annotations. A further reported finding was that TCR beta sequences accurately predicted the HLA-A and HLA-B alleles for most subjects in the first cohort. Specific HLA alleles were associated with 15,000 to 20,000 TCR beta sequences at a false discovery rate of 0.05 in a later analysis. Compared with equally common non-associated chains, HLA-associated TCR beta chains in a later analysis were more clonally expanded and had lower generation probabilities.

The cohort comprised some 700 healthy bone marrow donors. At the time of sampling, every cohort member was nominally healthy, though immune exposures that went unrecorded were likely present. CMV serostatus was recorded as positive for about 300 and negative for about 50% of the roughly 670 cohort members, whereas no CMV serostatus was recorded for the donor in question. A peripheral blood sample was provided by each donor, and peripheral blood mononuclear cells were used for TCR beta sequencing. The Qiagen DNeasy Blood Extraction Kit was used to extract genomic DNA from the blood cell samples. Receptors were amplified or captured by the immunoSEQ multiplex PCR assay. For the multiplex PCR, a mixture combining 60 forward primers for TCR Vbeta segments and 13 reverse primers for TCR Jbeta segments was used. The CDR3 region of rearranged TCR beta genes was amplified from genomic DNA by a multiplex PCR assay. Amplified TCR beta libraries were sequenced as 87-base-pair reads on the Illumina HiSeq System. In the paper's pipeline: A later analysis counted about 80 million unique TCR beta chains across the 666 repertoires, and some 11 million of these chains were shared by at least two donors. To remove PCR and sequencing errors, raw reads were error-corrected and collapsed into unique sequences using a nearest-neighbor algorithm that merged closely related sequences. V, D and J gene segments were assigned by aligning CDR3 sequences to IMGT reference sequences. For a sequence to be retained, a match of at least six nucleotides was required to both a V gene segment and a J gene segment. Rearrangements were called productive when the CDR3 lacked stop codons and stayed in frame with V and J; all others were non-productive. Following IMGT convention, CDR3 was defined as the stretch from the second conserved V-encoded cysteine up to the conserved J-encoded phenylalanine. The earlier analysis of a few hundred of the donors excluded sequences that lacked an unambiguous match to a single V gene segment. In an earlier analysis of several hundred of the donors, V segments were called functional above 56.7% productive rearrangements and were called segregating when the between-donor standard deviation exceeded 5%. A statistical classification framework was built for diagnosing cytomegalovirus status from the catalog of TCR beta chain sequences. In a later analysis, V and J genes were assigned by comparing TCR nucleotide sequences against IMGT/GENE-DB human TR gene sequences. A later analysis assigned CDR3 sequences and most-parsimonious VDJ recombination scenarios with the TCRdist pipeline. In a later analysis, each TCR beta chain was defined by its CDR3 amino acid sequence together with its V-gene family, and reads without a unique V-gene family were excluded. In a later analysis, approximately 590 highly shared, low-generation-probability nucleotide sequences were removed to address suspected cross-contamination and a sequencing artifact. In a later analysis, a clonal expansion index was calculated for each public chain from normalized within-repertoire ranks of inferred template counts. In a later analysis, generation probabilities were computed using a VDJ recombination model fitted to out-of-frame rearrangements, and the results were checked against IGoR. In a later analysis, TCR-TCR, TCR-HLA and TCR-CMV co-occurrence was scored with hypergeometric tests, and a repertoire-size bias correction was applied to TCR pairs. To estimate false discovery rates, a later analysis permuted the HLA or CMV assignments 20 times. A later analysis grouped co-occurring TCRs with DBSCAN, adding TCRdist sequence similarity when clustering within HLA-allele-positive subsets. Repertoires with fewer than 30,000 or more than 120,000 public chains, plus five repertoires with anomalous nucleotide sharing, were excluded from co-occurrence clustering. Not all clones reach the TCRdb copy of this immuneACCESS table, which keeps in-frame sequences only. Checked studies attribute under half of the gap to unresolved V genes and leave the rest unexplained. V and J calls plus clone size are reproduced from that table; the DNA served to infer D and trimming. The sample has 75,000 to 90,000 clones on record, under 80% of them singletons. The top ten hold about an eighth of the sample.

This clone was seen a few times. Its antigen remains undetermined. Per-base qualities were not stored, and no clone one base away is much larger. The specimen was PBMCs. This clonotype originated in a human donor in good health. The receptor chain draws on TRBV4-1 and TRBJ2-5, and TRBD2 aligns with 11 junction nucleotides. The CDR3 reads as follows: CASSQDHPLAGGQETQYF. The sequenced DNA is TGCGCCAGCAGCCAAGATCACCCATTAGCGGGGGGGCAAGAGACCCAGTACTTC.